This T cell receptor (beta chain) was identified in a study of shared clonotypes between healthy human individuals. Study summary: Each donor's CD4 naive and CD4 memory cells filled three plates apiece, CD8 naive two, and CD8 memory one.

This CDR3 contains 15 residues. The germline gives CDR1 GTSNPN, CDR2 SVGIG (reference sequence). The J segment lost 7 bases and the V segment lost 8 bases, leaving 14 bases of the junction unmatched. Evenly divided among several immunoSEQ plates was the genomic DNA of each subset. The protocol was immunoSEQ multiplex PCR, while the TCRdb copy is restricted to in-frame clones and leaves out a portion. Of 400,000 or so clones listed, approximately 97% were seen once; the top ten hold 0.32%. This clone occurred once. Its specificity is unknown. Overall study findings and caveats: Larger estimated richness was generally seen in naive subsets than in memory subsets.

Sequencing was performed on memory CD8+ T cells sorted from blood. Subset defined: CD45RO+ cells pooled with CCR7-negative TemRA cells. The chain has TRBV30 and TRBJ2-2; 9 nucleotides match TRBD2. The sequence was collected from a man aged 25-45 years in good health. CDR3 residues: CAGTSAGGPLGELFF. CDR3 in DNA: TGTGCCGGAACAAGCGCGGGAGGGCCTCTCGGGGAGCTGTTTTTT.